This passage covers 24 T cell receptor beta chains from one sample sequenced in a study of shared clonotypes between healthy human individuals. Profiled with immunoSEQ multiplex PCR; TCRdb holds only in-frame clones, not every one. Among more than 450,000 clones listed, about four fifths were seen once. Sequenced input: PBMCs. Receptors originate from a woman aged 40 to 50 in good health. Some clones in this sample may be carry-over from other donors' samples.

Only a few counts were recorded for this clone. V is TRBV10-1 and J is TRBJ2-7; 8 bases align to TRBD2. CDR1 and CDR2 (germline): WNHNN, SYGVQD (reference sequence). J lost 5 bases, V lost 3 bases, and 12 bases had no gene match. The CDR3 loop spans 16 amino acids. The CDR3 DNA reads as TGCGCCAGCAGTGACCGCCGAGCGGGAGTTGTCCACGAGCAGTACTTC. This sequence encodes CASSDRRAGVVHEQYF.

CDR3 amino acids: CASSLRRATGELFF. CDR3 DNA sequence: TGCGCCAGCAGCCTCCGGCGGGCCACCGGGGAGCTGTTTTTT. The rearrangement links TRBV5-1 to TRBJ2-2, with D possibly matching TRBD2 (5 bases). The ends were cut back, 4 bases at V and 4 bases at J, with 11 bases in the middle. CDR1 is SGHRS and CDR2 is YFSETQ in the germline V gene. This CDR3 has 14 residues. Together with reference TRBV5-1 and TRBJ2-2, the CDR3 gives the full variable domain: KAGVTQTPRYLIKTRGQQVTLSCSPISGHRSVSWYQQTPGQGLQFLFEYFSETQRNKGNFPGRFSGRQFSNSRSEMNVSTLELGDSALYLCASSLRRATGELFFGEGSRLTVL.

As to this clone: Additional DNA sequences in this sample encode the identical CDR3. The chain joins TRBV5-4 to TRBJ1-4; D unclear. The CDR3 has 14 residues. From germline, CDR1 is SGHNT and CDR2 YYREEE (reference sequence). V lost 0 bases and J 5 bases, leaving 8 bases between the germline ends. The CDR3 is CASSLGTENEKLFF. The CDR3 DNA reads TGTGCCAGCAGCTTGGGGACCGAGAATGAAAAACTGTTTTTT.

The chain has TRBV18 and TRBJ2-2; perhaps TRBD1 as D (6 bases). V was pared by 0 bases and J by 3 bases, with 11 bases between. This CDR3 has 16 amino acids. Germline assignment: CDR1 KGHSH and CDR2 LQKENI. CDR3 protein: CASSPPPGTYTGELFF. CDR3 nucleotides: TGTGCCAGCTCACCACCTCCCGGGACATACACCGGGGAGCTGTTTTTT.

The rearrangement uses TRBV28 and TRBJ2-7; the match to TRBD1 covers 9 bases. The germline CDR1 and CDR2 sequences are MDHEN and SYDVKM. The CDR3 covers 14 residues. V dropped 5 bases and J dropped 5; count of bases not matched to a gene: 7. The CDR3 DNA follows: TGTGCCAGCAGTCCCCGGGACAGGGACCACGAGCAGTACTTC. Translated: CASSPRDRDHEQYF.

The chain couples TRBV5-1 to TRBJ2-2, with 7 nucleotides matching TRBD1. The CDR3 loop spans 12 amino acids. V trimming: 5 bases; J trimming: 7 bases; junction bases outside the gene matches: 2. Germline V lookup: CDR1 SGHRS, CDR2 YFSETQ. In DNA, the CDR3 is TGCGCCAGCAGACAGGGGATCGGGGAGCTGTTTTTT. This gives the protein CASRQGIGELFF.

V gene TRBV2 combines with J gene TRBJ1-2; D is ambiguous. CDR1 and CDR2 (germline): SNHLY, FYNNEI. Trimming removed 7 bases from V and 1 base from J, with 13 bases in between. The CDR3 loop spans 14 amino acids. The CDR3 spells CASNLGQDNYGYTF. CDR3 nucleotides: TGTGCCAGCAACCTAGGGCAGGATAACTATGGCTACACCTTC.

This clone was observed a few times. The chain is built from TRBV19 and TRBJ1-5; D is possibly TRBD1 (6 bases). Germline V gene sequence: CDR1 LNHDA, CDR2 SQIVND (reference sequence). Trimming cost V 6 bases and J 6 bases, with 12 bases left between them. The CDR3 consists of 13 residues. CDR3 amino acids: CASRGQTVQPQHF. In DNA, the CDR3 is TGTGCCAGTAGGGGACAAACAGTTCAGCCCCAGCATTTT.

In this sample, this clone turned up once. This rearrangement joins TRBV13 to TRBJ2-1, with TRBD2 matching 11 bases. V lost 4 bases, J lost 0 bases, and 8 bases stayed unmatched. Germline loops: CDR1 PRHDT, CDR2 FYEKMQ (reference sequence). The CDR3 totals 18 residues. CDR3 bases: TGTGCCAGCAGCTCTCGGGTACTAGCGGGAGACTCCTACAATGAGCAGTTCTTC. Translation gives CASSSRVLAGDSYNEQFF.

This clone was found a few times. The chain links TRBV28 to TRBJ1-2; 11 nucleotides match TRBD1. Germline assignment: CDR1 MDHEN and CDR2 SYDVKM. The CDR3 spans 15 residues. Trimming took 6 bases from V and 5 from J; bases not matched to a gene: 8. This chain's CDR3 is CASSRTGGAVYGYTF. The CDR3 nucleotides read TGTGCCAGCAGCCGGACAGGGGGCGCGGTGTATGGCTACACCTTC.

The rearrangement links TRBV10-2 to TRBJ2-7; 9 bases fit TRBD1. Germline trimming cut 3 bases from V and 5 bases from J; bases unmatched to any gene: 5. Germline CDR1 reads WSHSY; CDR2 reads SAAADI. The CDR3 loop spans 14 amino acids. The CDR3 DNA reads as TGCGCCAGCAGTGAAACCGGGACAGGGAACGAGCAGTACTTC. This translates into CASSETGTGNEQYF.

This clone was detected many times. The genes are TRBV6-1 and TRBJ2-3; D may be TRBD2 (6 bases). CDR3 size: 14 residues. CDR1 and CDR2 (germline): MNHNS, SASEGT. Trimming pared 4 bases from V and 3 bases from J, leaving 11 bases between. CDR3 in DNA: TGTGCCAGCAGTGGGGACTGGAGAACAGATACGCAGTATTTT. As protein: CASSGDWRTDTQYF.

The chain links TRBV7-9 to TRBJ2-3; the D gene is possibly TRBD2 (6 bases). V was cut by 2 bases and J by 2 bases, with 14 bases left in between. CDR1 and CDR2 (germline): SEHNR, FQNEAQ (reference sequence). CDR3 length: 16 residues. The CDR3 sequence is CASSLRGAGLTDTQYF. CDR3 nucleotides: TGTGCCAGCAGCTTAAGAGGTGCGGGGCTCACAGATACGCAGTATTTT.

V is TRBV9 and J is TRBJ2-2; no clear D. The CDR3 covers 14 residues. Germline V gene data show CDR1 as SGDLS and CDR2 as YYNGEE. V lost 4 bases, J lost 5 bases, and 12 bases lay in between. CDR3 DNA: TGTGCCAGCAGCCCCAACGTAGGGACCGGGGAGCTGTTTTTT. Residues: CASSPNVGTGELFF.

CDR3 DNA sequence: TGTGCCATCAGTTACGACAGGCCCTATGGCTACACCTTC. It encodes CAISYDRPYGYTF. The chain joins TRBV10-3 to TRBJ1-2; TRBD1 might be the D (6 bases). The CDR3 is 13 residues long. Germline values: CDR1 ENHRY, CDR2 SYGVKD. V lost 5 bases to trimming and J lost 4 bases, with 11 bases between them.

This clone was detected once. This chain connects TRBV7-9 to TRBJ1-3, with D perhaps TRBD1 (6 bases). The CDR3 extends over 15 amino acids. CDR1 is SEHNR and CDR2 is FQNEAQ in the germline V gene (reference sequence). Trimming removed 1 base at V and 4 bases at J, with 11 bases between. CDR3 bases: TGTGCCAGCAGCTTAGATTCAGGGACAGGAAACACCATATATTTT. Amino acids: CASSLDSGTGNTIYF.

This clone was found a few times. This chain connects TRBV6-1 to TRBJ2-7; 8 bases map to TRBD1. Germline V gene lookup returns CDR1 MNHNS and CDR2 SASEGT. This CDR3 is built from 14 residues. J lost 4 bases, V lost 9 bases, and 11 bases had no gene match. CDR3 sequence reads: CASKTGVLLYEQYF. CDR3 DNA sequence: TGTGCCAGTAAGACAGGGGTTCTACTTTACGAGCAGTACTTC.

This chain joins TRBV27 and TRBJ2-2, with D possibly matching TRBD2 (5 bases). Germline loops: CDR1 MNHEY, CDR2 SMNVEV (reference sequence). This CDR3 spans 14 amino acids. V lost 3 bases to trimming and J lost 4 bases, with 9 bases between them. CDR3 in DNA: TGTGCCAGCAGTTTCCAAGCGGCCACCGGGGAGCTGTTTTTT. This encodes CASSFQAATGELFF.

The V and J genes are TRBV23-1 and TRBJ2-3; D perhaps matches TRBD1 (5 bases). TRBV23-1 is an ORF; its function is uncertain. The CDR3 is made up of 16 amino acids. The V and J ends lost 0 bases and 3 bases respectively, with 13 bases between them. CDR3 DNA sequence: TGCGCCAGCAGTCAATCTCCACAGGAAGATACAGATACGCAGTATTTT. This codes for CASSQSPQEDTDTQYF.

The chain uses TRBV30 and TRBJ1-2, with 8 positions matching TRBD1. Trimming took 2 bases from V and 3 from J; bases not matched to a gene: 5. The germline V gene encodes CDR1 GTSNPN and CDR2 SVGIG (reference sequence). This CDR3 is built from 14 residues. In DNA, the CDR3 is TGTGCCTGGAGTAGGCAGGGGGCGGACTATGGCTACACCTTC. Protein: CAWSRQGADYGYTF.

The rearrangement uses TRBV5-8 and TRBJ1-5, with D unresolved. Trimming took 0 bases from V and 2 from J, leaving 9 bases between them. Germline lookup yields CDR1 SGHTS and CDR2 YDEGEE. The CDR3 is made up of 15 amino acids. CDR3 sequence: CASSLGVWGNQPQHF. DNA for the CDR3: TGTGCCAGCAGCTTGGGGGTCTGGGGCAATCAGCCCCAGCATTTT.

The CDR3 loop reads CASSSGNYGYTF. The CDR3 bases are TGTGCCAGCAGTTCGGGGAACTATGGCTACACCTTC. V gene TRBV6-6 combines with J gene TRBJ1-2, with no clear D. Germline assignment: CDR1 MNHNY and CDR2 SVGAGI (reference sequence). V was cut by 4 bases and J by 2 bases, with 5 bases left in between. The CDR3 is 12 residues long.

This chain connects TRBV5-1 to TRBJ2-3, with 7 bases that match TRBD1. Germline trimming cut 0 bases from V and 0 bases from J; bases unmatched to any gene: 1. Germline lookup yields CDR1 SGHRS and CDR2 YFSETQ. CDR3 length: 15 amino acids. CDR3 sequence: CASSLGRGSTDTQYF. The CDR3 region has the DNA TGCGCCAGCAGCTTGGGCAGGGGGAGCACAGATACGCAGTATTTT. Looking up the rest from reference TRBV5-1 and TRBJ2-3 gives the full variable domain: KAGVTQTPRYLIKTRGQQVTLSCSPISGHRSVSWYQQTPGQGLQFLFEYFSETQRNKGNFPGRFSGRQFSNSRSEMNVSTLELGDSALYLCASSLGRGSTDTQYFGPGTRLTVL.

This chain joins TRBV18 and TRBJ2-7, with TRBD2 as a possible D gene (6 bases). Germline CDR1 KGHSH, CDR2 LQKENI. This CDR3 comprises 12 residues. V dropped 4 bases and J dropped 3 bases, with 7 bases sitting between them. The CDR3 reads CASSRGDYEQYF. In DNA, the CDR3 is TGTGCCAGCTCACGGGGGGACTACGAGCAGTACTTC.